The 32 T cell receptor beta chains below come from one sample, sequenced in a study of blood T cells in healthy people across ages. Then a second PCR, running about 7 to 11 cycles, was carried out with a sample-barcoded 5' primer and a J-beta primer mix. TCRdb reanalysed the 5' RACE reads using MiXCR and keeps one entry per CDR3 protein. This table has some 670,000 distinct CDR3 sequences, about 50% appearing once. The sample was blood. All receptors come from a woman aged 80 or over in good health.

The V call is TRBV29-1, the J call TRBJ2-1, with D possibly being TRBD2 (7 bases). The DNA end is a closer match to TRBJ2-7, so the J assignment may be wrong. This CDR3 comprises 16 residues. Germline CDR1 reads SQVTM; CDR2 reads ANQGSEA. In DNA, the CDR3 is TGCAGCGTTGAACCCGGGGCGGGGGCATCCTACAATGAGCAGTACTTC. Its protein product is CSVEPGAGASYNEQYF.

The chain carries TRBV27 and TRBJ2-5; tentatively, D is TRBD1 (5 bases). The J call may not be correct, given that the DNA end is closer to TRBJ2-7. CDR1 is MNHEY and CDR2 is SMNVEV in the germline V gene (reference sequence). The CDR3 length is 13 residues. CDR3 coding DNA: TGTGCCAGCAGTTTATCCCGACAGTTCGAGCAGTACTTC. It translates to CASSLSRQFEQYF.

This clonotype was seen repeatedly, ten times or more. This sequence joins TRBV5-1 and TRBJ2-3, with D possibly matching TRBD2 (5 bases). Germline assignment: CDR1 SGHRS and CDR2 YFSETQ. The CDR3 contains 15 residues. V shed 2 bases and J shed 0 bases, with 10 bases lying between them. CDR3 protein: CASSFMGVSTDTQYF. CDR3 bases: TGCGCCAGCAGCTTTATGGGAGTTAGCACAGATACGCAGTATTTT. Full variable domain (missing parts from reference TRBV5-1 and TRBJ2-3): KAGVTQTPRYLIKTRGQQVTLSCSPISGHRSVSWYQQTPGQGLQFLFEYFSETQRNKGNFPGRFSGRQFSNSRSEMNVSTLELGDSALYLCASSFMGVSTDTQYFGPGTRLTVL.

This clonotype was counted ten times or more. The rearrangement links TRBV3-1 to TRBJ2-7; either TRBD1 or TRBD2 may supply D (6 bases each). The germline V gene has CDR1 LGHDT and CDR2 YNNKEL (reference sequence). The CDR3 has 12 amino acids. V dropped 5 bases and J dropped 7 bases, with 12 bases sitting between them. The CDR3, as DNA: TGTGCCAGCAGCTTCCTAGGGGGGGAGCAGTACTTC. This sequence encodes CASSFLGGEQYF.

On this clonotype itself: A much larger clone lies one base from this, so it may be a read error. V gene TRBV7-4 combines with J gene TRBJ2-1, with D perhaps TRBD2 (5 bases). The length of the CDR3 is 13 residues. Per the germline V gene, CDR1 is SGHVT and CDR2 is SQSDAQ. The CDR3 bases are TGTCCCAGCAGCTCACTAGTCATCAGTGAGCAGTTCTTC. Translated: CPSSSLVISEQFF.

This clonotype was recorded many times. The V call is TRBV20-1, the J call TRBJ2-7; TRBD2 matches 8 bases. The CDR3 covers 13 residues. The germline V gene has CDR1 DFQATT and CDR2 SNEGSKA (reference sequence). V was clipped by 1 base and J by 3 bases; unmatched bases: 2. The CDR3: CSARATSDYEQYF. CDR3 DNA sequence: TGCAGTGCTAGAGCGACTAGCGACTACGAGCAGTACTTC.

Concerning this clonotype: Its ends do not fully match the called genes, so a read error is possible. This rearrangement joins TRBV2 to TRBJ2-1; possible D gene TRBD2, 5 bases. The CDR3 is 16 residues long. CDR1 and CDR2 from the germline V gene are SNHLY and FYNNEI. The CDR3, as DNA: TGTGCCAGCAGTCGAGGGTTACTAGATTACTACAAGGAGCAGTTCTTC. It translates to CASSRGLLDYYKEQFF.

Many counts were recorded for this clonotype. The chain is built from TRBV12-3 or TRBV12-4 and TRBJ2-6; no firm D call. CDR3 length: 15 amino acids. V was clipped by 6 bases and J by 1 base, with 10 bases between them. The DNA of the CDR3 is TGTGCCAGCAGCCCCGGAAAGTCTGGGGCCAACGTCCTGACTTTC. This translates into CASSPGKSGANVLTF.

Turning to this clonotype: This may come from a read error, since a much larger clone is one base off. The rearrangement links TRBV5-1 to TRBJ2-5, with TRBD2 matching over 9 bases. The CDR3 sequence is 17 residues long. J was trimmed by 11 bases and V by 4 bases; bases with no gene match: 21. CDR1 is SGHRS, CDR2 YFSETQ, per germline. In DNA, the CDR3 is TGCGCCAGCAGCCTTGGACAGACGACTAGCGGACACAATGAGCAGTACTTC. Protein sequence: CASSLGQTTSGHNEQYF.

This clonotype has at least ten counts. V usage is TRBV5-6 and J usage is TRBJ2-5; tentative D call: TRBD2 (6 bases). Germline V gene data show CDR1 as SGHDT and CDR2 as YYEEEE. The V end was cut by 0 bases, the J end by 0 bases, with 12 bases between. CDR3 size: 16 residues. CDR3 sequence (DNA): TGTGCCAGCAGCTTGGCACTAGCCACGTACCAAGAGACCCAGTACTTC. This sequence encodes CASSLALATYQETQYF.

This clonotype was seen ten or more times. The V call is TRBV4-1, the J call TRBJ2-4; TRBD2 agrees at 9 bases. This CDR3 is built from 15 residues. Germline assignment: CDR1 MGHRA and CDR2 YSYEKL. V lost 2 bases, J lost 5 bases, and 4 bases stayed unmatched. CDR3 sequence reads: CASSQYSGRENIQYF. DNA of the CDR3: TGCGCCAGCAGCCAATATAGCGGGAGAGAAAACATTCAGTACTTC.

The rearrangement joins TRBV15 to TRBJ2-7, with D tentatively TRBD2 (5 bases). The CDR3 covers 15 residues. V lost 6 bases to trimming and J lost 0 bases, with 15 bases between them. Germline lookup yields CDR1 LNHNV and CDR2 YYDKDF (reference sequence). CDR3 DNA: TGTGCCACCAGGGGGAGAGGGTACCCCTCCTACGAGCAGTACTTC. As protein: CATRGRGYPSYEQYF.

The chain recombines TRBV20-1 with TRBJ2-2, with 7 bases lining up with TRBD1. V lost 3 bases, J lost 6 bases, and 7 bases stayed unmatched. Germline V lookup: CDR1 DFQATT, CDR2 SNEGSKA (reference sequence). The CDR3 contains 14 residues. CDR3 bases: TGCAGTGCTAGGTCTAGACAGGGCTCCGGGGAGCTGTTTTTT. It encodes CSARSRQGSGELFF.

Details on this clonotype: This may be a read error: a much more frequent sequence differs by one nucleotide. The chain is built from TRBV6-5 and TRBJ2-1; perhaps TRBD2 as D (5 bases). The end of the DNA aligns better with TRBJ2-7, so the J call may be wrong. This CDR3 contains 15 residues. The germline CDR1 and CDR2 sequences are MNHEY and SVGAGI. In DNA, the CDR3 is TGTGCCAGCAGTTATGGTAGTACGGGATACAATGAGCAGTACTTC. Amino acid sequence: CASSYGSTGYNEQYF.

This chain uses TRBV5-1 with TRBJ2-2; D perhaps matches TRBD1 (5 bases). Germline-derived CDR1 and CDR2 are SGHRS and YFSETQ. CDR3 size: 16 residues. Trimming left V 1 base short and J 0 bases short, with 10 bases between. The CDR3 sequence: CASSLLDSANTGELFF. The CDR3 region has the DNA TGCGCCAGCAGCTTGTTAGACAGCGCGAACACCGGGGAGCTGTTTTTT.

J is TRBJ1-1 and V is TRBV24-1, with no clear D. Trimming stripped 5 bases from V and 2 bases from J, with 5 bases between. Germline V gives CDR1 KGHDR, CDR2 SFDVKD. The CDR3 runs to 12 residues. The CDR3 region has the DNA TGTGCCACCAGTGGCCCCAACACTGAAGCTTTCTTT. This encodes CATSGPNTEAFF.

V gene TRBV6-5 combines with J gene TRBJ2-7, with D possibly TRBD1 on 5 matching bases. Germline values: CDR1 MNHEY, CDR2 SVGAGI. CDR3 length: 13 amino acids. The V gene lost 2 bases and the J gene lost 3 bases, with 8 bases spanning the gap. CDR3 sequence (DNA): TGTGCCAGCAGTTACGGCAGGGACTACGAGCAGTACTTC. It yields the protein CASSYGRDYEQYF.

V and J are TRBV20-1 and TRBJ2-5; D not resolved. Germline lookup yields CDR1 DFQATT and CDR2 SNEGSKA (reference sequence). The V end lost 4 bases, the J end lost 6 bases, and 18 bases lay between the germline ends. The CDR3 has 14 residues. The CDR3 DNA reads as TGCAGTGCTACCTGGATTAGAAAACCGCAGACCCAGTACTTC. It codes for CSATWIRKPQTQYF.

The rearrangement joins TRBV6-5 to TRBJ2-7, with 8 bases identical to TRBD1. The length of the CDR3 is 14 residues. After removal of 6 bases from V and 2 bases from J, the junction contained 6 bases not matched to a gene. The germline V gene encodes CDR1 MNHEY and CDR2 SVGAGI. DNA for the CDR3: TGTGCCAGCAGCCGACGACAGGGGCCCTACGAGCAGTACTTC. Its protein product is CASSRRQGPYEQYF.

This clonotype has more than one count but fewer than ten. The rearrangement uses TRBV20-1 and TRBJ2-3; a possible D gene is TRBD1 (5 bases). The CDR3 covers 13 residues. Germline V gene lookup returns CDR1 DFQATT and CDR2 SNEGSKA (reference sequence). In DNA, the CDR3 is TGCAGCAACCAGGGAAGCGCAACGGATACGCAGTATTTT. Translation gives CSNQGSATDTQYF.

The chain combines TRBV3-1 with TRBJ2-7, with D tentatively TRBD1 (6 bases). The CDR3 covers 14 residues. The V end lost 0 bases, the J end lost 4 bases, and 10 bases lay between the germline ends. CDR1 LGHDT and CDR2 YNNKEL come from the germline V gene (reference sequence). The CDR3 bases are TGTGCCAGCAGCCAAGAAAACAGGGAATACGAGCAGTACTTC. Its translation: CASSQENREYEQYF.

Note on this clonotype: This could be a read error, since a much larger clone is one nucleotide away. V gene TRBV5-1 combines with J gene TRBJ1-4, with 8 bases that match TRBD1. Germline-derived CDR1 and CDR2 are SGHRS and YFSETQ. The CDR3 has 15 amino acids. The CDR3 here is CASSIRDRTNERLFF. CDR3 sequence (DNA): TGCGCCAGCAGCATTCGGGACAGGACTAATGAAAGACTGTTTTTT.

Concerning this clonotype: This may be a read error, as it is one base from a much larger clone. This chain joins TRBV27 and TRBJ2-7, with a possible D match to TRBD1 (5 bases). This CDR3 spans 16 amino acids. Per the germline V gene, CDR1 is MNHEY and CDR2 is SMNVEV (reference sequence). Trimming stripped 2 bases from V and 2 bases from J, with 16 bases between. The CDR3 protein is CASSLRGRISPYEQYF. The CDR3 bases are TGTGCCAGCAGTTTAAGGGGCAGGATATCCCCCTACGAGCAGTACTTC.

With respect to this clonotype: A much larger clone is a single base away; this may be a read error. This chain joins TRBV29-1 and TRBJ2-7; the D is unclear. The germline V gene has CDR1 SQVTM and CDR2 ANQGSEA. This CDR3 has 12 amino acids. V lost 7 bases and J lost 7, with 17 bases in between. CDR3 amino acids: CSDTSGYNEQYF. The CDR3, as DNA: TGCAGCGATACATCAGGCTACAATGAGCAGTACTTC.

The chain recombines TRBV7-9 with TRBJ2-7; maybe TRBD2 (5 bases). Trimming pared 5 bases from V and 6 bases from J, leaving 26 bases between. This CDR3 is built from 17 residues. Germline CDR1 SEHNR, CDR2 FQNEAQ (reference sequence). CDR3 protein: CASSGTGVRSRASEQYF. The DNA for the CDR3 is TGTGCCAGCAGCGGAACCGGGGTTCGGTCCCGGGCGTCCGAGCAGTACTTC.

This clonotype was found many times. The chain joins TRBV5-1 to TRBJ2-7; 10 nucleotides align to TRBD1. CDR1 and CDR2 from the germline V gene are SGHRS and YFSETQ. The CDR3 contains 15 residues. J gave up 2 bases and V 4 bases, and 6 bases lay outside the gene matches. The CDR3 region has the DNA TGCGCCAGCAGCCTGACAGGGGGCCCCACCTACGAGCAGTACTTC. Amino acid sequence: CASSLTGGPTYEQYF. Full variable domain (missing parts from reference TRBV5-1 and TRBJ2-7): KAGVTQTPRYLIKTRGQQVTLSCSPISGHRSVSWYQQTPGQGLQFLFEYFSETQRNKGNFPGRFSGRQFSNSRSEMNVSTLELGDSALYLCASSLTGGPTYEQYFGPGTRLTVT.

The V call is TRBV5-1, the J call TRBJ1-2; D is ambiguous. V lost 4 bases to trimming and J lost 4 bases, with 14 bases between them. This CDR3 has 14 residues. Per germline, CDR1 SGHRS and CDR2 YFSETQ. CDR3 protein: CASSLTEASYGYTF. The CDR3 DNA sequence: TGCGCCAGCAGCCTCACGGAAGCTAGCTATGGCTACACCTTC.

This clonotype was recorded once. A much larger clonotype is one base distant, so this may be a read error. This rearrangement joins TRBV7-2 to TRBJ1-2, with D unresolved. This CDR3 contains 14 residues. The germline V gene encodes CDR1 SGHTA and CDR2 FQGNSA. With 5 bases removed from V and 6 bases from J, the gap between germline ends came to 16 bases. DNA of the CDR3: TGTGCCAGCAGCGTAGGCACCGCGATAAATGGCTACACCTTC. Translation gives CASSVGTAINGYTF.

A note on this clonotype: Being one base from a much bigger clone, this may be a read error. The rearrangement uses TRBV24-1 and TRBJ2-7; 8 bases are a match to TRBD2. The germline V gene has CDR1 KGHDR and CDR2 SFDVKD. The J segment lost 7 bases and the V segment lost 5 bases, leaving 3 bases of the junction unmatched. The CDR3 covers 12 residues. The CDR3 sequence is CATSGSGIEQYF. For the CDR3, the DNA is TGTGCCACCAGTGGTAGCGGGATTGAGCAGTACTTC.

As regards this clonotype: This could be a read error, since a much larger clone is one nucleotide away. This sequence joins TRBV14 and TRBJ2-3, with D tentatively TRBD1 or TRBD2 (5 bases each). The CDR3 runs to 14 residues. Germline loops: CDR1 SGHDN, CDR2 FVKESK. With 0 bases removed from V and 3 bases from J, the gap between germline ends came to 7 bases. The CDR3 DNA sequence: TGTGCCAGCAGCCAAGAGGGACGGACAGATACGCAGTATTTT. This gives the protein CASSQEGRTDTQYF.

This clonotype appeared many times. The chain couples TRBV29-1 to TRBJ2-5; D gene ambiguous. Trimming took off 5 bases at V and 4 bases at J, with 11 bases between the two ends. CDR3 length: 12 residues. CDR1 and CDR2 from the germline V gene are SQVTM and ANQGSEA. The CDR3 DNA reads TGCAGCGTTCGCAGCCTTGGAGAGACCCAGTACTTC. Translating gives CSVRSLGETQYF.

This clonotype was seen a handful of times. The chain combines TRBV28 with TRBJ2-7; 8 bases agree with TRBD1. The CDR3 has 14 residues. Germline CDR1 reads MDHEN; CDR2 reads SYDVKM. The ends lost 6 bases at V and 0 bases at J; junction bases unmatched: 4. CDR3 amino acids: CASRRDRSSYEQYF. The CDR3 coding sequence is TGTGCCAGCAGGAGGGACAGGAGCTCCTACGAGCAGTACTTC.